This is a list of T cell receptor beta chains from one sample in a study of T cells after yellow fever vaccination. In TCRdb, the 5' RACE reads were re-called with MiXCR into one record per CDR3 protein. The profile covers approximately 610,000 distinct CDR3 sequences, with roughly a sixth appearing a single time and approximately 15% taken by the ten largest. The material sequenced was PBMCs, taken 5 days after the first yellow fever vaccination. These receptors originate from a man aged 18 to 29 who received the YFV17D yellow fever vaccine. Each CDR3 is given with its conserved first and last residue. D genes are given only for firm matches. Where a row states a size, it is once, few, many or the class of an expanded clone; other rows omit it.

v_gene: TRBV6-1; j_gene: TRBJ1-4; abundance: few; d_gene: -; CDR3aa: CASSEAVTTNEKLFF; CDR3nt: TGTGCCAGCAGTGAAGCGGTAACAACTAATGAAAAACTGTTTTTT
v_gene: TRBV7-2; j_gene: TRBJ2-1; abundance: -; d_gene: TRBD1; CDR3aa: CASSYDRGNEQFF; CDR3nt: TGTGCCAGCAGTTACGACAGGGGTAATGAGCAGTTCTTC
v_gene: TRBV24-1; j_gene: TRBJ2-7; abundance: few; d_gene: TRBD1; CDR3aa: CATSEGDRLIAYEQYF; CDR3nt: TGTGCCACCAGTGAGGGGGACAGACTAATAGCCTACGAGCAGTACTTC
v_gene: TRBV11-2; j_gene: TRBJ2-7; abundance: -; d_gene: -; CDR3aa: CAIGGYEQYF; CDR3nt: TGTGCCATCGGTGGCTACGAGCAGTACTTC
v_gene: TRBV6-5; j_gene: TRBJ2-5; abundance: few; d_gene: -; CDR3aa: CASSGFKETQYF; CDR3nt: TGTGCCAGCAGCGGGTTCAAAGAGACCCAGTACTTC
v_gene: TRBV5-1; j_gene: TRBJ2-3; abundance: -; d_gene: -; CDR3aa: CASSLVSGSTDTQYF; CDR3nt: TGCGCCAGCAGCTTGGTTAGCGGTTCCACAGATACGCAGTATTTT
v_gene: TRBV5-6; j_gene: TRBJ2-5; abundance: many; d_gene: TRBD1; CDR3aa: CASSRGQGAGETQYF; CDR3nt: TGTGCCAGCAGCAGAGGACAGGGGGCAGGAGAGACCCAGTACTTC
v_gene: TRBV2; j_gene: TRBJ2-5; abundance: -; d_gene: -; CDR3aa: CASNSPGTPETQYF; CDR3nt: TGTGCCAGCAATAGCCCCGGGACCCCGGAGACCCAGTACTTC
v_gene: TRBV11-2; j_gene: TRBJ2-1; abundance: few; d_gene: TRBD2; CDR3aa: CASSRNGRGSSGYNEQFF; CDR3nt: TGTGCCAGCAGCCGAAACGGGCGGGGGTCTAGCGGTTACAATGAGCAGTTCTTC
v_gene: TRBV7-9; j_gene: TRBJ1-6; abundance: -; d_gene: TRBD1; CDR3aa: CASSLEGTANSPLHF; CDR3nt: TGTGCCAGCAGCTTAGAAGGGACAGCAAATTCACCCCTCCACTTT
v_gene: TRBV7-9; j_gene: TRBJ1-2; abundance: -; d_gene: -; CDR3aa: CASSLSYREGGYTF; CDR3nt: TGTGCCAGCAGCTTAAGTTACAGAGAAGGAGGCTACACCTTC
v_gene: TRBV5-1; j_gene: TRBJ2-3; abundance: -; d_gene: -; CDR3aa: CASRVIKPTDTQYF; CDR3nt: TGCGCCAGCAGGGTGATTAAGCCCACAGATACGCAGTATTTT
v_gene: TRBV19; j_gene: TRBJ1-1; abundance: -; d_gene: -; CDR3aa: CASSRDWGPATEAFF; CDR3nt: TGTGCCAGTAGTAGGGACTGGGGTCCTGCGACTGAAGCTTTCTTT
v_gene: TRBV11-2; j_gene: TRBJ2-2; abundance: -; d_gene: -; CDR3aa: CASSLDWGPGELFF; CDR3nt: TGTGCCAGCAGCTTAGACTGGGGCCCTGGGGAGCTGTTTTTT
v_gene: TRBV7-9; j_gene: TRBJ2-3; abundance: few; d_gene: TRBD2; CDR3aa: CASSLSGLDTDTQYF; CDR3nt: TGTGCCAGCAGCCTATCGGGACTAGACACAGATACGCAGTATTTT
v_gene: TRBV4-1; j_gene: TRBJ2-3; abundance: -; d_gene: -; CDR3aa: CASSQDGGETDTQYF; CDR3nt: TGCGCCAGCAGCCAAGATGGGGGAGAGACAGATACGCAGTATTTT
v_gene: TRBV11-1; j_gene: TRBJ2-5; abundance: -; d_gene: -; CDR3aa: CASSFSLNPEETQYF; CDR3nt: TGTGCCAGCAGCTTTTCCCTTAATCCTGAAGAGACCCAGTACTTC
v_gene: TRBV20-1; j_gene: TRBJ2-3; abundance: -; d_gene: TRBD2; CDR3aa: CSAFRGGPTDTQYF; CDR3nt: TGCAGTGCTTTCCGGGGGGGACCCACAGATACGCAGTATTTT